The rows below give T cell receptor beta chains drawn from one sample of a study of blood T cell repertoires in COVID-19. Assay: immunoSEQ multiplex PCR; the TCRdb copy retains only in-frame clones and omits some. The sample records around 290,000 clones, about nine tenths being singletons. What was sequenced was PBMCs or T cells enriched from blood (not recorded which). The receptors were sampled from a woman in her 30s who had recovered from COVID-19. Each CDR3 is given with its conserved first and last residue. D genes are given only for firm matches.

V gene	D gene	J gene	CDR3 DNA	CDR3 protein
TRBV7-3	-	TRBJ1-2	TGTGCCAGCAGCTTAACCGCCAGTTCATTCTATGGCTACACCTTC	CASSLTASSFYGYTF
TRBV10-3	TRBD2	TRBJ2-2	TGTGCCATCAGTGAGCGACTAGCGACCGGGGAGCTGTTTTTT	CAISERLATGELFF
TRBV7-7	-	TRBJ2-1	TGTGCTAGCAGCTTAGCCGGAGGGCCAAATGAGCAGTTCTTC	CASSLAGGPNEQFF
TRBV7-9	TRBD1	TRBJ2-7	TGTGCCAGCAGCTTAGGTAGTGGGACAGGCGAGAACGAGCAGTACTTC	CASSLGSGTGENEQYF
TRBV9	-	TRBJ2-3	TGTGCCAGCAGCTCCCCGGACAACACAGATACGCAGTATTTT	CASSSPDNTDTQYF
TRBV27	-	TRBJ2-2	TGTGCCAGCAGTTTACAAATCCATTTCGGGGAGCTGTTTTTT	CASSLQIHFGELFF
TRBV28	TRBD1	TRBJ1-5	TGTGCCAGCAGTGGACAGGGATGGACCAATCAGCCCCAGCATTTT	CASSGQGWTNQPQHF
TRBV7-2	TRBD2	TRBJ2-7	TGTGCCAGCAGCACTGGGGACTACCGAACCTACGAGCAGTACTTC	CASSTGDYRTYEQYF
TRBV7-2	TRBD2	TRBJ2-1	TGTGCCAGCAGCTTTGGGACTAGCGGGCATTACAATGAGCAGTTCTTC	CASSFGTSGHYNEQFF
TRBV2	-	TRBJ2-7	TGTGCCAGCAGTGGGCAGTTAAAGGGGTGGGAGCAGTACTTC	CASSGQLKGWEQYF
TRBV20-1	-	TRBJ2-1	TGCAGTGCTAGTCCGGATCGGGTCATCGAGCAGTTCTTC	CSASPDRVIEQFF
TRBV7-3	TRBD2	TRBJ2-3	TGTGCCAGCAGCTTAACGGGACTAGCGGGCCAGAATACGCAGTATTTT	CASSLTGLAGQNTQYF
TRBV28	-	TRBJ2-2	TGTGCCAGCAGTTTCGGGGGGCAGTCGAACACCGGGGAGCTGTTTTTT	CASSFGGQSNTGELFF
TRBV18	TRBD2	TRBJ2-7	TGTGCCAGCTCACCACTGGCGGTAGCGGGAATGGGGGAGCAGTACTTC	CASSPLAVAGMGEQYF
TRBV3-1/TRBV3-2	-	TRBJ1-1	TGTGCCAGCAGCCAAGAAGGGGCCAGGGCAACTGAAGCTTTCTTT	CASSQEGARATEAFF